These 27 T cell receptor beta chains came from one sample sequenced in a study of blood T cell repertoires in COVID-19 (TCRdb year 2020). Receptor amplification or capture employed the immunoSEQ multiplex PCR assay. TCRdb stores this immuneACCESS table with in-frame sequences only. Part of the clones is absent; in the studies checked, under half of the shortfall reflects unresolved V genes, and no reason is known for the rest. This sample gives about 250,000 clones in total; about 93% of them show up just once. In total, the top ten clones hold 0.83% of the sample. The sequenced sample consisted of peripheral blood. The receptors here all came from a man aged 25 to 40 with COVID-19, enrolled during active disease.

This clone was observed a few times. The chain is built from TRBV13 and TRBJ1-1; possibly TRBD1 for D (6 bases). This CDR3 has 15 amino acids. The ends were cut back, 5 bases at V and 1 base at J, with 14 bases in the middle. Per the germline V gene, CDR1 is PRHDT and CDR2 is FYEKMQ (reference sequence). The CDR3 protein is CASSLRQDANTEAFF. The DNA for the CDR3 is TGTGCCAGCAGCCTTCGACAGGACGCGAACACTGAAGCTTTCTTT.

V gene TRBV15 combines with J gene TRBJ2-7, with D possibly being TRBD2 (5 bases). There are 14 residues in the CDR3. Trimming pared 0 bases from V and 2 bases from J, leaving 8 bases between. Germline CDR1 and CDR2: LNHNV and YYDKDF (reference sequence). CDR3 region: CATSRDGGAYEQYF. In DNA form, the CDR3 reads TGTGCCACCAGCAGAGATGGAGGAGCCTACGAGCAGTACTTC.

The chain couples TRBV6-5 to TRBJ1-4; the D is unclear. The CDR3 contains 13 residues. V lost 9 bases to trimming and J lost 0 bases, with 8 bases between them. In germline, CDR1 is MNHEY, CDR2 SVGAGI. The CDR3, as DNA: TGTGCCAGTCGGACTGCAACTAATGAAAAACTGTTTTTT. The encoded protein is CASRTATNEKLFF.

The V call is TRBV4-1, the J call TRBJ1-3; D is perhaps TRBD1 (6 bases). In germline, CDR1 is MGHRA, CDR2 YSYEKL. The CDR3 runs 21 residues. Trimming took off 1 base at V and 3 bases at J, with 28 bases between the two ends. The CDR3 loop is CASSQASGYEGDLVYGNTIYF. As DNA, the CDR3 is TGCGCCAGCAGCCAAGCATCCGGGTACGAGGGGGACCTAGTCTATGGAAACACCATATATTTT.

CDR3 residues: CASSQTVGSEAFF. The CDR3 nucleotides are TGTGCCAGCAGCCAGACGGTGGGGAGTGAAGCTTTCTTT. V usage is TRBV11-3 and J usage is TRBJ1-1; D is unresolved. V lost 5 bases and J 7 bases, leaving 14 bases between the germline ends. The CDR3 runs 13 residues. CDR1 is SGHNT and CDR2 is YENEEA in the germline V gene.

CDR3 coding DNA: TGTGCCAGCAAGGGGACAGGGAATTCACCCCTCCACTTT. Its translation: CASKGTGNSPLHF. The V and J genes are TRBV6-5 and TRBJ1-6; 9 bases are a match to TRBD1. Trimming removed 7 bases from V and 7 bases from J; junction bases left unmatched: 2. Germline V gene data show CDR1 as MNHEY and CDR2 as SVGAGI. This CDR3 has 13 residues.

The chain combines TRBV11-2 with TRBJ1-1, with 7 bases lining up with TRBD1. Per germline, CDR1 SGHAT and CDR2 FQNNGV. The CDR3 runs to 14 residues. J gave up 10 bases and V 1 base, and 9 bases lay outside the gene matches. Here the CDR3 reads CASSLVGTALPAFF. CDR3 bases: TGTGCCAGCAGCTTAGTAGGGACAGCCCTTCCAGCTTTCTTT.

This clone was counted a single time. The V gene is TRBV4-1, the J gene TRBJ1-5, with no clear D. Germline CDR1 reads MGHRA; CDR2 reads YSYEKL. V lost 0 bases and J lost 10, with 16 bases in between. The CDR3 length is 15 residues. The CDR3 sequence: CASSQDTAGLGPQHF. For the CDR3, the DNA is TGCGCCAGCAGCCAAGATACGGCGGGCCTAGGACCCCAGCATTTT.

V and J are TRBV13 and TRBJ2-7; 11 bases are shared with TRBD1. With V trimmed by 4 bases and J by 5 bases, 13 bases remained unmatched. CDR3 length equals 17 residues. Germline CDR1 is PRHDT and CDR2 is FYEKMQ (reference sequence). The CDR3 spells CASSSTRDRGSFDEQYF. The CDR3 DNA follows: TGTGCCAGCAGCTCGACGCGGGACAGGGGGTCGTTCGACGAGCAGTACTTC.

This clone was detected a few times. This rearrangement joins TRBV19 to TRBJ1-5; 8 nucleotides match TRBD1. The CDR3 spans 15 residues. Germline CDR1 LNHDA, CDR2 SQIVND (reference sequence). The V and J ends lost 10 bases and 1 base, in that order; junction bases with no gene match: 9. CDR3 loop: CATQQGVGSNQPQHF. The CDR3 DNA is TGTGCCACCCAACAGGGGGTCGGAAGCAATCAGCCCCAGCATTTT. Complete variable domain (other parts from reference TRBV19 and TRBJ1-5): DGGITQSPKYLFRKEGQNVTLSCEQNLNHDAMYWYRQDPGQGLRLIYYSQIVNDFQKGDIAEGYSVSREKKESFPLTVTSAQKNPTAFYLCATQQGVGSNQPQHFGDGTRLSIL.

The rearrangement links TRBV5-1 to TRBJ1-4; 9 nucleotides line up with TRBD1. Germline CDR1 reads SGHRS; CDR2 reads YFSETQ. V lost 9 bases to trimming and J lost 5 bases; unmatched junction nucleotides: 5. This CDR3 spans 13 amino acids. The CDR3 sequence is CATRTGVNEKLFF. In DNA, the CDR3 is TGCGCCACCAGGACAGGGGTCAATGAAAAACTGTTTTTT.

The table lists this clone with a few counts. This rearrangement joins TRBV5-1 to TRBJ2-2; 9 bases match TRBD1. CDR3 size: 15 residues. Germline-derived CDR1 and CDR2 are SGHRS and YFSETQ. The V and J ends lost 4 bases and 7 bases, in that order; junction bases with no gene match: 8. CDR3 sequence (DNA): TGCGCCAGCAGCCTAGGACAGGGGACCGGCGGGGAGCTGTTTTTT. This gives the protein CASSLGQGTGGELFF.

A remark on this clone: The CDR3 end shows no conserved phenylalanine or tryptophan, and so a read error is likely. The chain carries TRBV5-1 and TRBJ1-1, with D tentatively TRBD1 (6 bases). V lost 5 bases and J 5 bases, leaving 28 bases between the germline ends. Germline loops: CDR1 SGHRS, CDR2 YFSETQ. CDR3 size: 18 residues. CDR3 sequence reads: CASRGGGGLPRSMTEAFL. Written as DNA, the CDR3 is TGCGCCAGCAGGGGAGGCGGGGGGCTCCCAAGGTCGATGACTGAAGCTTTCCTT.

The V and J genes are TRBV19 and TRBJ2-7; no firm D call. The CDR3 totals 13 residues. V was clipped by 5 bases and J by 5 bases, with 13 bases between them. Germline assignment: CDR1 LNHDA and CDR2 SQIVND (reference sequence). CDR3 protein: CASSAPNLDEQYF. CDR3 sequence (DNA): TGTGCCAGTAGTGCACCAAACTTGGACGAGCAGTACTTC.

CDR3 residues: CATSRTSKGYEQYF. CDR3 DNA sequence: TGTGCCACCTCCCGCACCTCGAAGGGGTACGAGCAGTACTTC. V gene TRBV19 combines with J gene TRBJ2-7, with D tentatively TRBD1 (5 bases). Germline-derived CDR1 and CDR2 are LNHDA and SQIVND (reference sequence). CDR3 length equals 14 residues. V lost 10 bases to trimming and J lost 4 bases, with 20 bases between them.

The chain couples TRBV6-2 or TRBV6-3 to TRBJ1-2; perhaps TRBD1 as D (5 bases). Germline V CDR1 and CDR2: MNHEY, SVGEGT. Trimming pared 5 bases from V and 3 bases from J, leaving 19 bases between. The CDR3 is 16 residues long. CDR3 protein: CASSPAGHPGDYGYTF. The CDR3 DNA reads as TGTGCCAGCAGTCCCGCAGGGCACCCGGGCGACTATGGCTACACCTTC.

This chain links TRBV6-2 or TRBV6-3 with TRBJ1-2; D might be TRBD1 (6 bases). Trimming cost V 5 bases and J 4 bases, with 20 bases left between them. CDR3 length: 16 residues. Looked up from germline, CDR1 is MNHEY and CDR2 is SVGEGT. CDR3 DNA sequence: TGTGCCAGCAGTCGTTCGCCAGGGGATCTTGGCTATGGCTACACCTTC. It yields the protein CASSRSPGDLGYGYTF.

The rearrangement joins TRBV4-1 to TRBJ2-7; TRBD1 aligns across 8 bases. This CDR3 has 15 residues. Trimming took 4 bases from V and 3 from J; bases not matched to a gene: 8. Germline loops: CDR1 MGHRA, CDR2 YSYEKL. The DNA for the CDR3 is TGCGCCAGCAGCCCCGGACAGGGTGCCCTCTACGAGCAGTACTTC. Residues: CASSPGQGALYEQYF.

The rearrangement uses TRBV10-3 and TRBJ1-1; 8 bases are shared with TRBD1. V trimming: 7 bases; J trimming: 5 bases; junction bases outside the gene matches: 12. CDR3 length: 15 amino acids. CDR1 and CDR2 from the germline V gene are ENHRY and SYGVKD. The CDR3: CAITTGQGRDTEAFF. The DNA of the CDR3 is TGTGCCATCACCACCGGACAGGGCCGTGATACTGAAGCTTTCTTT.

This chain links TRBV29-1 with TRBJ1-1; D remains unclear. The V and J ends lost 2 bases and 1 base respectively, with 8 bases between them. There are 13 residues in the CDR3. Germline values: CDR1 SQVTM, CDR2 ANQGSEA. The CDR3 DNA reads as TGCAGCGTTGAACGGCGGCCGAACACTGAAGCTTTCTTT. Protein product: CSVERRPNTEAFF.

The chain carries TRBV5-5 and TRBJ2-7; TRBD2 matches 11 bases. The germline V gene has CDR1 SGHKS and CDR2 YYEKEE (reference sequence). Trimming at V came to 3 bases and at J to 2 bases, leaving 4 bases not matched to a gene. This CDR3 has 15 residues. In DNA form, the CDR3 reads TGTGCCAGCAGCTCAGGACTAGCGGGCGCCTACGAGCAGTACTTC. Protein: CASSSGLAGAYEQYF.

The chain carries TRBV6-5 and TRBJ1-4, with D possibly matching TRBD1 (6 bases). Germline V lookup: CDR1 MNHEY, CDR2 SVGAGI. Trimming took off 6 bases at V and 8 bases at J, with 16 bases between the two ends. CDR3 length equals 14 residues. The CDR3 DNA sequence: TGTGCCAGCAGGAAAACAGGGAGAGGAGAAAAACTGTTTTTT. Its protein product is CASRKTGRGEKLFF.

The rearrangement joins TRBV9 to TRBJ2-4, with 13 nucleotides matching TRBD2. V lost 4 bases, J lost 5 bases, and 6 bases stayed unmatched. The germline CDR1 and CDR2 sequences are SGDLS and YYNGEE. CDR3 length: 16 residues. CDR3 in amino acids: CASSPGLAGDQNIQYF. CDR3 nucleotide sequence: TGTGCCAGCAGCCCAGGACTAGCGGGAGACCAAAACATTCAGTACTTC.

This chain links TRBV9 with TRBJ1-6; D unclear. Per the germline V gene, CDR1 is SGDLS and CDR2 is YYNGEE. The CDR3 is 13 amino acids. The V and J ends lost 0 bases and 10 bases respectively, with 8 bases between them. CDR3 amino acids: CASSVDSTSPLHF. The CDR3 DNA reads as TGTGCCAGCAGCGTAGACAGTACCTCACCCCTCCACTTT.

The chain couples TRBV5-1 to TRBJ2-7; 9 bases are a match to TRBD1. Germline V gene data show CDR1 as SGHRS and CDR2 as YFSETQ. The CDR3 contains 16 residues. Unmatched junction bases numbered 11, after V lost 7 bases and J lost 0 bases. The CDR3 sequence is CASSETGTGFSYEQYF. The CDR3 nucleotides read TGCGCCAGCTCAGAGACCGGGACAGGGTTCTCCTACGAGCAGTACTTC.

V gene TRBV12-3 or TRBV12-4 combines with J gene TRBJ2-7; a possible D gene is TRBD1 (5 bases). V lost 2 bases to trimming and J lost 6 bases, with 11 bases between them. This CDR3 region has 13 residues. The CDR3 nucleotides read TGTGCCAGCAGTTTATCCAGGGAAGGCGAGCAGTACTTC. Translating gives CASSLSREGEQYF.

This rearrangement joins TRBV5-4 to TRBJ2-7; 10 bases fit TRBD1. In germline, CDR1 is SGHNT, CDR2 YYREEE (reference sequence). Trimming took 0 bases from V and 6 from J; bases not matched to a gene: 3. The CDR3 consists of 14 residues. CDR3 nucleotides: TGTGCCAGCAGCTTGGGACAGGGGGCGGCCGAGCAGTACTTC. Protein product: CASSLGQGAAEQYF.